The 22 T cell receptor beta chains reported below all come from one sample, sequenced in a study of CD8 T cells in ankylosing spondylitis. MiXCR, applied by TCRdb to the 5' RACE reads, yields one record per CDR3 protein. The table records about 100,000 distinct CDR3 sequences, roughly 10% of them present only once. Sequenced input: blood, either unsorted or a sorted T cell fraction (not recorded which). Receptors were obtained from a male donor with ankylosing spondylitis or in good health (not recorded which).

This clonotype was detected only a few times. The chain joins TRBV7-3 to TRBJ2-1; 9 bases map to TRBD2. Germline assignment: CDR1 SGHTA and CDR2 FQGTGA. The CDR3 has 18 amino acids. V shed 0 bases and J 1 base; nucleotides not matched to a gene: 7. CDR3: CASSLTAGGSRSYNEQFF. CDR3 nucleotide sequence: TGTGCCAGCAGCTTAACAGCGGGGGGTTCGAGGTCCTACAATGAGCAGTTCTTC.

CDR3 coding DNA: TGTGCCAGCAGCCTGACAGTTTACAATCAGCCCCAGCATTTT. Protein sequence: CASSLTVYNQPQHF. This chain connects TRBV3-1 to TRBJ1-5; perhaps TRBD1 as D (5 bases). In germline, CDR1 is LGHDT, CDR2 YNNKEL (reference sequence). V lost 4 bases, J lost 3 bases, and 10 bases lay in between. There are 14 residues in the CDR3. Using reference TRBV3-1 and TRBJ1-5 for the parts outside the CDR3, the full variable domain is DTAVSQTPKYLVTQMGNDKSIKCEQNLGHDTMYWYKQDSKKFLKIMFSYNNKELIINETVPNRFSPKSPDKAHLNLHINSLELGDSAVYFCASSLTVYNQPQHFGDGTRLSIL.

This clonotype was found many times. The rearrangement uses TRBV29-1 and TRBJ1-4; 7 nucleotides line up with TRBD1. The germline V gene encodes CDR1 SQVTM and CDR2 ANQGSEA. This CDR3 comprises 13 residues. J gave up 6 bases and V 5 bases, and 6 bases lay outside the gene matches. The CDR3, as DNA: TGCAGCGTTCTCAGGGGGGAGGATGAAAAACTGTTTTTT. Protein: CSVLRGEDEKLFF.

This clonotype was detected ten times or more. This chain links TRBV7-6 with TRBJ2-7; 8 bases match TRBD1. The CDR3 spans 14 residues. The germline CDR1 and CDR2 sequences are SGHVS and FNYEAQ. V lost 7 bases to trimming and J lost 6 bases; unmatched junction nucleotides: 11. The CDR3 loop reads CASTFDDRGREQYF. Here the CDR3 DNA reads TGTGCCAGCACCTTTGACGACAGGGGCCGCGAGCAGTACTTC.

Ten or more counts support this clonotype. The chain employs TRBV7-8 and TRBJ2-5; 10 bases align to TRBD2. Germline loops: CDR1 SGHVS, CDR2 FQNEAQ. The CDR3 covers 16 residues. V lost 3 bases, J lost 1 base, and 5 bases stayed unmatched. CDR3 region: CASSFTSGAAQETQYF. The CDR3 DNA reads TGTGCCAGCAGCTTTACTAGCGGGGCGGCCCAAGAGACCCAGTACTTC.

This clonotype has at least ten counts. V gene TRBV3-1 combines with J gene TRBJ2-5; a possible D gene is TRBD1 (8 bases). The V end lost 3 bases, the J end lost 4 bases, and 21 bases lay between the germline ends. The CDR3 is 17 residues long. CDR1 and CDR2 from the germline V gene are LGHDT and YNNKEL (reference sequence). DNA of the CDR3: TGTGCCAGCAGCCATCGGAGGTGGAACAGGGGGGGAGAGACCCAGTACTTC. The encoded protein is CASSHRRWNRGGETQYF.

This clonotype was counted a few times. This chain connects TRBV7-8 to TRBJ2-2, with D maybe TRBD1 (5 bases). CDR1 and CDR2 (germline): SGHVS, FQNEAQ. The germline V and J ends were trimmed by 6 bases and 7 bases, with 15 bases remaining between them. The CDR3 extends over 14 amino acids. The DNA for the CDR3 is TGTGCCAGCAGACAGGACCTTCCTAGCGGGGAGCTGTTTTTT. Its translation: CASRQDLPSGELFF.

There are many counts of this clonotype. CDR3 coding DNA: TGCAGTGCTAGCCCGAGGCAGGCGCTTATGAACACTGAAGCTTTCTTT. It translates to CSASPRQALMNTEAFF. The V gene is TRBV20-1, the J gene TRBJ1-1; D unresolved. The CDR3 has 16 residues. Deletions cut 3 bases from V and 0 bases from J, with 17 bases between. Germline CDR1 DFQATT, CDR2 SNEGSKA (reference sequence).

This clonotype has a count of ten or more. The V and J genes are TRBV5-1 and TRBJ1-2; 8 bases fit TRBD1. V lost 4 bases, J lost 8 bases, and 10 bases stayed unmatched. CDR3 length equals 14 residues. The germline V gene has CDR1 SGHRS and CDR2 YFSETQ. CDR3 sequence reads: CASSLYRGSGGYTF. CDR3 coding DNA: TGCGCCAGCAGCCTTTACAGGGGGAGCGGGGGCTACACCTTC.

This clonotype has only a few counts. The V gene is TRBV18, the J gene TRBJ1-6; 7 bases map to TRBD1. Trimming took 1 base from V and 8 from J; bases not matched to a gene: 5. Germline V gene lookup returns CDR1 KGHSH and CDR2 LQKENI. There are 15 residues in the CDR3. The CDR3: CASSPLRGFDSPLHF. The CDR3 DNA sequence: TGTGCCAGCTCACCACTCAGGGGGTTCGATTCACCCCTCCACTTT.

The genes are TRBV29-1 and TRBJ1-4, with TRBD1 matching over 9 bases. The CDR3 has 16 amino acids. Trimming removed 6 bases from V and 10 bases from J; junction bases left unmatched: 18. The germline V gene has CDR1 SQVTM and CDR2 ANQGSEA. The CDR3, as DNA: TGCAGCGTCAGGGCAGGGGTCGGGACAGGGCGAGGAAAACTGTTTTTT. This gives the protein CSVRAGVGTGRGKLFF.

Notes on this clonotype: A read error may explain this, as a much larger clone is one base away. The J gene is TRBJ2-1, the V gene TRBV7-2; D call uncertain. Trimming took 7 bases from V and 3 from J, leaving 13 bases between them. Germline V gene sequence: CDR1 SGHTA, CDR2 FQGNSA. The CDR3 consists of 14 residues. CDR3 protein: CASTQSDLYNEQFF. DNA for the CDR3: TGTGCCAGCACCCAGTCGGACCTCTACAATGAGCAGTTCTTC.

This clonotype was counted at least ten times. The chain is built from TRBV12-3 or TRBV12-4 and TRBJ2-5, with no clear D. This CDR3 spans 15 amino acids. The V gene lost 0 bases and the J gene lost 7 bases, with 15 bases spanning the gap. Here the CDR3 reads CASSLAGSVKGTQYF. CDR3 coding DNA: TGTGCCAGCAGTTTAGCGGGAAGTGTGAAAGGGACCCAGTACTTC.

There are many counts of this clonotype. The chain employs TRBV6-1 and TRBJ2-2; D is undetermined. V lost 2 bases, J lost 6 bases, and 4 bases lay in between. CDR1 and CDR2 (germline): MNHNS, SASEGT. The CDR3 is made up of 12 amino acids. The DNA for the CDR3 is TGTGCCAGCAGTGAAATCCCCGGGGAGCTGTTTTTT. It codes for CASSEIPGELFF.

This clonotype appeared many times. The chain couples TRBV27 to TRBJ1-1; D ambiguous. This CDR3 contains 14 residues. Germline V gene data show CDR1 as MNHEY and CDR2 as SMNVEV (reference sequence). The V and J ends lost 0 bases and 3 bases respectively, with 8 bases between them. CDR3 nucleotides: TGTGCCAGCAGTTTATCCGGCAGCTACACTGAAGCTTTCTTT. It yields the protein CASSLSGSYTEAFF.

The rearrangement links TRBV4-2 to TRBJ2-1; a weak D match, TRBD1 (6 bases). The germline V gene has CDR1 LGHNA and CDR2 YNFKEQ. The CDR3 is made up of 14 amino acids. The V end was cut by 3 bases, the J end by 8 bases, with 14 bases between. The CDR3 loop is CASSQLKQGDEQFF. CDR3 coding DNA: TGTGCCAGCAGCCAGCTGAAACAGGGCGATGAGCAGTTCTTC.

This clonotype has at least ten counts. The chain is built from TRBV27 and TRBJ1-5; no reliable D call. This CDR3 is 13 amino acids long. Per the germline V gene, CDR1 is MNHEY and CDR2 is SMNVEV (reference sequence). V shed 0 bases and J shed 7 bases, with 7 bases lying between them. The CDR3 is CASSLSVGQPQHF. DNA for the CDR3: TGTGCCAGCAGTTTATCGGTGGGACAGCCCCAGCATTTT.

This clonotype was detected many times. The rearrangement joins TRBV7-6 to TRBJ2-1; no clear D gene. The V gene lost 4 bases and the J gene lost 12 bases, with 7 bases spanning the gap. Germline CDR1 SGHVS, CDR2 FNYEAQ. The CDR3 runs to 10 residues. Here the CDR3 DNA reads TGTGCCAGCAGCTCCCCCGGGCAGTTCTTC. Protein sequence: CASSSPGQFF.

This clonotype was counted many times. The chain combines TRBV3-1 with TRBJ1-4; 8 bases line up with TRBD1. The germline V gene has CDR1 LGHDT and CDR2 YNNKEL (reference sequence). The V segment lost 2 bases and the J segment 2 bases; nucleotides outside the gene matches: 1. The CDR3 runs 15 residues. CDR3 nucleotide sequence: TGTGCCAGCAGCCAACCAGGGGGCACTAATGAAAAACTGTTTTTT. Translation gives CASSQPGGTNEKLFF. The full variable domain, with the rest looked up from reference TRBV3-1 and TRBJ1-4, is DTAVSQTPKYLVTQMGNDKSIKCEQNLGHDTMYWYKQDSKKFLKIMFSYNNKELIINETVPNRFSPKSPDKAHLNLHINSLELGDSAVYFCASSQPGGTNEKLFFGSGTQLSVL.

The CDR3 protein is CSAREGPYEQYF. The CDR3 nucleotides are TGCAGTGCTAGAGAAGGGCCCTACGAGCAGTACTTC. The chain uses TRBV20-1 and TRBJ2-7; no definite D call. Deletions cut 0 bases from V and 2 bases from J, with 5 bases between. The CDR3 covers 12 residues. Per germline, CDR1 DFQATT and CDR2 SNEGSKA (reference sequence).

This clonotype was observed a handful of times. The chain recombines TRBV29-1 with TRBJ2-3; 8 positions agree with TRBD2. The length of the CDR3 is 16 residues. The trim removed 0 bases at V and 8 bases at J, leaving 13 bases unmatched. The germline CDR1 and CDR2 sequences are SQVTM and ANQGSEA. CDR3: CSVEDTSGGSGGTQYF. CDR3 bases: TGCAGCGTTGAAGATACATCGGGGGGGTCCGGTGGTACGCAGTATTTT.

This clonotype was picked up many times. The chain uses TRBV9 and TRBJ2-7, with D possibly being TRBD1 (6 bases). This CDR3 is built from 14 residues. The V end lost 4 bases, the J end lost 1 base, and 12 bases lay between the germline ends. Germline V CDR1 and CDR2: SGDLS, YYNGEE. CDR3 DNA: TGTGCCAGCAGCTCCACAGGGCGATCCTACGAGCAGTACTTC. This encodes CASSSTGRSYEQYF.